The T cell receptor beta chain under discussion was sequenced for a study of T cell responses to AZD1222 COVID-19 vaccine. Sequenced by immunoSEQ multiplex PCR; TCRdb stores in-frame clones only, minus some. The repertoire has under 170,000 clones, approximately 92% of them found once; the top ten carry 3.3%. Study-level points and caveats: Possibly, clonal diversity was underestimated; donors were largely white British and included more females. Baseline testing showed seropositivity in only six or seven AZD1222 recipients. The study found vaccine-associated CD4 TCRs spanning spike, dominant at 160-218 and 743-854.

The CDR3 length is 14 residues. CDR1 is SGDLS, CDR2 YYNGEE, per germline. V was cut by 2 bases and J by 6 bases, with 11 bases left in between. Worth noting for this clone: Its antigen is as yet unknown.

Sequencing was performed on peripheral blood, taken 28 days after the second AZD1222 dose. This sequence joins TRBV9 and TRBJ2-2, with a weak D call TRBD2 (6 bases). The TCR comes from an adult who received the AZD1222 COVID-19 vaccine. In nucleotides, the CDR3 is TGTGCCAGCAGCGTCGACTCGGGAGCCGGGGAGCTGTTTTTT. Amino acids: CASSVDSGAGELFF.